What follows describes a single T cell receptor (beta chain). Its antigen is not known. The data stem from a study of monozygotic twins with inflammatory bowel disease. The study's findings and limits: Discordant twins showed the same repertoire similarity as concordant twins, possibly from limited power. The inverse Simpson measure of TCRbeta diversity was lower in IBD patients than in healthy co-twins.

No DNA is given; TCRdb re-called the 5' RACE reads and lists each CDR3 protein once. The sample table includes a few hundred thousand distinct CDR3 sequences. Collection yielded 2 to 3 ml of blood per donor. Germline CDR1 is MNHEY and CDR2 is SVGAGI. The CDR3 covers 14 residues. The V call is TRBV6-5, the J call TRBJ2-5; TCRdb indicates TRBD1, and absent DNA this call remains unverified. Sequencing was done on a sample of blood. The TCR comes from a human donor with ulcerative colitis or Crohn's disease, or a healthy co-twin of an affected twin (not recorded which). CDR3 sequence reads: CASSYGGVRETQYF.